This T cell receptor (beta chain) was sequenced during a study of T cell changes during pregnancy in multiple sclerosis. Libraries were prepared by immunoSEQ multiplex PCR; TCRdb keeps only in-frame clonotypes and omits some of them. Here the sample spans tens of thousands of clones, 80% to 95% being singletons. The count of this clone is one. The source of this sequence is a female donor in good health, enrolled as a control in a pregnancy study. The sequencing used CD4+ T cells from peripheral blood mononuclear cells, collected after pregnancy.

As DNA, the CDR3 is TGTGCCATTCGACTAGCGGGGGGGTCCTACGAGCAGTACTTC. Its protein product is CAIRLAGGSYEQYF. The chain recombines TRBV10-3 with TRBJ2-7, with 14 bases identical to TRBD2. V was pared by 9 bases and J by 1 base, with 2 bases of the junction left unmatched. Germline V gene sequence: CDR1 ENHRY, CDR2 SYGVKD. This CDR3 spans 14 amino acids.